This T cell receptor beta chain comes out of a study of cytomegalovirus exposure and HLA in healthy donors. V gave up 3 bases and J gave up 6 bases; unmatched junction bases: 8. The germline V gene encodes CDR1 MNHNS and CDR2 SASEGT. The length of the CDR3 is 15 residues. Produced via immunoSEQ multiplex PCR; TCRdb's table is partial and in-frame only. The sample lists about 160,000 clones; just under 90% were seen once. Study-wide results and limits: CMV antigen specificity was confirmed in vitro for three CMV-associated chains.

Turning to this clone: As yet, its antigen is unknown.

The source is a man younger than 35 in good health and CMV-seropositive. The gene calls are TRBV6-1 and TRBJ2-7; 10 bases agree with TRBD2. Source material: PBMCs. The CDR3 loop is CASSDRSSGRGEQYF. CDR3 nucleotide sequence: TGTGCCAGCAGTGACAGGTCGAGCGGGAGGGGCGAGCAGTACTTC.